The rows below give T cell receptor beta chains drawn from one sample of a study of blood T cell repertoires in COVID-19. Sequencing used immunoSEQ multiplex PCR; TCRdb keeps in-frame clones, though not all of them. This sample carries some 150,000 clones, 70% to 90% of them seen once, and the ten largest clones take 3.5% to 5%. Sequencing was performed on PBMCs or T cells enriched from blood (not recorded which). The origin of the receptors is a woman aged 50 to 65 who had recovered from COVID-19. Both conserved end residues are part of each CDR3. The order of the fields is D gene, J gene, clone size, V gene, CDR3 protein, CDR3 DNA. The D gene is left open where the match is weak. Not all rows give a size; the values are once, few, many and, for expanded clones, a class.

D: NA; J: TRBJ1-3; size: NA; V: TRBV11-2; CDR3: CASSLYSGNTIYF; DNA: TGTGCCAGCAGCTTATATTCTGGAAACACCATATATTTT
D: NA; J: TRBJ1-2; size: NA; V: TRBV21-1; CDR3: CASENDRTYNYGYTF; DNA: TGTGCCAGCGAAAATGACAGGACTTATAACTATGGCTACACCTTC
D: NA; J: TRBJ1-6; size: once; V: TRBV19; CDR3: CASQEWGPTGRGGSPLHF; DNA: TGTGCCAGCCAGGAGTGGGGCCCGACCGGCAGGGGTGGCTCACCCCTCCACTTT
D: TRBD1; J: TRBJ1-1; size: NA; V: TRBV5-1; CDR3: CASSLNRGPGTEAFF; DNA: TGCGCCAGCAGCTTGAATAGGGGGCCGGGCACTGAAGCTTTCTTT
D: TRBD1; J: TRBJ1-3; size: NA; V: TRBV7-2; CDR3: CASSLFAFGTGAGNTIYF; DNA: TGTGCCAGCAGCTTATTCGCCTTCGGGACAGGGGCGGGAAACACCATATATTTT
D: NA; J: TRBJ2-1; size: NA; V: TRBV19; CDR3: CASSGTVWVEQFF; DNA: TGTGCCAGTAGTGGCACAGTCTGGGTTGAGCAGTTCTTC
D: NA; J: TRBJ1-1; size: NA; V: TRBV7-9; CDR3: CASSGPKVPRRNTEAFF; DNA: TGTGCCAGCAGCGGCCCGAAGGTGCCGAGGAGGAACACTGAAGCTTTCTTT
D: NA; J: TRBJ1-6; size: NA; V: TRBV19; CDR3: CATRAEGGSYNSPLHF; DNA: TGTGCCACCCGTGCGGAAGGGGGCTCCTATAATTCACCCCTCCACTTT
D: TRBD2; J: TRBJ2-3; size: NA; V: TRBV10-1; CDR3: CANLAGQTDTQYF; DNA: TGCGCCAACTTAGCGGGACAAACAGATACGCAGTATTTT
D: TRBD2; J: TRBJ2-1; size: NA; V: TRBV3-1/TRBV3-2; CDR3: CASSQDPGLAGANSGEQFF; DNA: TGTGCCAGCAGCCAAGATCCTGGGCTAGCGGGAGCCAACTCGGGTGAGCAGTTCTTC
D: NA; J: TRBJ1-5; size: NA; V: TRBV24-1; CDR3: CATEKGSNQPQHF; DNA: TGTGCCACCGAGAAGGGGAGCAATCAGCCCCAGCATTTT
D: NA; J: TRBJ2-2; size: NA; V: TRBV19; CDR3: CASQGGINTGELFF; DNA: TGTGCCAGCCAGGGTGGTATCAACACCGGGGAGCTGTTTTTT
D: NA; J: TRBJ1-3; size: once; V: TRBV3-1/TRBV3-2; CDR3: CASRRGGSGNTIYF; DNA: TGTGCCAGCAGGAGGGGGGGCTCTGGAAACACCATATATTTT
D: TRBD1; J: TRBJ2-6; size: NA; V: TRBV19; CDR3: CASSKQGLAGANVLTF; DNA: TGTGCCAGTAGTAAACAGGGGCTAGCAGGGGCCAACGTCCTGACTTTC
D: TRBD1; J: TRBJ1-1; size: few; V: TRBV7-9; CDR3: CASSPQGANTEAFF; DNA: TGTGCCAGCAGCCCGCAGGGGGCCAACACTGAAGCTTTCTTT
D: TRBD2; J: TRBJ2-1; size: once; V: TRBV6-4; CDR3: CASSDSVASGHNEQFF; DNA: TGTGCCAGCAGTGACTCGGTAGCTAGCGGACACAATGAGCAGTTCTTC
D: TRBD2; J: TRBJ2-1; size: NA; V: TRBV11-2; CDR3: CASSQNWGGRNEQFF; DNA: TGTGCCAGCAGCCAAAACTGGGGAGGGCGCAATGAGCAGTTCTTC
D: NA; J: TRBJ2-5; size: NA; V: TRBV28; CDR3: CASSSTGSEETQYF; DNA: TGTGCCAGCAGCTCAACAGGGTCAGAAGAGACCCAGTACTTC
D: NA; J: TRBJ1-4; size: NA; V: TRBV7-9; CDR3: CASSSGGPLGEKLFF; DNA: TGTGCCAGCAGCTCGGGGGGCCCCCTAGGTGAAAAACTGTTTTTT
D: TRBD2; J: TRBJ2-3; size: NA; V: TRBV10-2; CDR3: CASKGTSADTQYF; DNA: TGCGCCAGCAAAGGGACTAGCGCAGATACGCAGTATTTT
D: TRBD1; J: TRBJ1-4; size: NA; V: TRBV28; CDR3: CASSLVGQGTNSEKLFF; DNA: TGTGCCAGCAGTTTGGTGGGACAGGGAACGAACTCAGAAAAACTGTTTTTT
D: TRBD2; J: TRBJ2-1; size: NA; V: TRBV6-5; CDR3: CASIPRGLAGAEQFF; DNA: TGTGCCAGCATCCCGCGGGGACTAGCGGGAGCTGAGCAGTTCTTC
D: TRBD1; J: TRBJ2-2; size: NA; V: TRBV27; CDR3: CASSFTGGLDTGELFF; DNA: TGTGCCAGCAGTTTTACAGGGGGCTTGGACACCGGGGAGCTGTTTTTT
D: NA; J: TRBJ1-5; size: NA; V: TRBV24-1; CDR3: CATSIAGSGQPQHF; DNA: TGTGCCACCAGTATTGCCGGGAGCGGTCAGCCCCAGCATTTT
D: TRBD2; J: TRBJ2-2; size: NA; V: TRBV19; CDR3: CASSIYASGGALTGELFF; DNA: TGTGCCAGTAGTATCTACGCTAGCGGGGGGGCGCTCACCGGGGAGCTGTTTTTT
D: TRBD2; J: TRBJ2-1; size: NA; V: TRBV7-2; CDR3: CASSRTSGGADRGNEQFF; DNA: TGTGCCAGCAGCCGGACTAGCGGGGGGGCGGACAGGGGCAATGAGCAGTTCTTC
D: NA; J: TRBJ1-1; size: NA; V: TRBV10-1; CDR3: CASSESNRGTEAFF; DNA: TGCGCCAGCAGTGAGTCGAATAGGGGCACTGAAGCTTTCTTT
D: NA; J: TRBJ1-2; size: NA; V: TRBV6-5; CDR3: CASRRGGYTF; DNA: TGTGCCAGCAGGAGAGGGGGCTACACCTTC
D: NA; J: TRBJ2-1; size: NA; V: TRBV5-6; CDR3: CASSFITGQGYNEQFF; DNA: TGTGCCAGCAGCTTTATCACAGGGCAGGGTTACAATGAGCAGTTCTTC
D: NA; J: TRBJ1-1; size: NA; V: TRBV7-6; CDR3: CASSLAGSTNTEAFF; DNA: TGTGCCAGCAGCTTAGCGGGTAGCACGAACACTGAAGCTTTCTTT
D: NA; J: TRBJ2-3; size: NA; V: TRBV30; CDR3: CAWSVSVSGAPHYF; DNA: TGTGCCTGGAGTGTGTCGGTCTCAGGGGCACCGCATTATTTT
D: NA; J: TRBJ2-1; size: NA; V: TRBV28; CDR3: CASRTVLYNEQFF; DNA: TGTGCCAGCAGAACAGTCCTGTACAATGAGCAGTTCTTC
D: TRBD2; J: TRBJ2-2; size: few; V: TRBV5-1; CDR3: CASSPSGGRPTGELFF; DNA: TGCGCCAGCAGCCCTAGCGGGGGGCGTCCCACCGGGGAGCTGTTTTTT
D: NA; J: TRBJ2-1; size: NA; V: TRBV6-5; CDR3: CAAGRDGQPDQQFF; DNA: TGTGCCGCCGGCCGGGACGGACAGCCTGACCAGCAGTTCTTC
D: NA; J: TRBJ1-5; size: once; V: TRBV5-5; CDR3: CASSSGGQPQHF; DNA: TGTGCCAGCAGCTCCGGCGGTCAGCCCCAGCATTTT
D: TRBD2; J: TRBJ2-2; size: NA; V: TRBV19; CDR3: CATGTSLTGELFF; DNA: TGTGCCACTGGGACTAGCCTTACCGGGGAGCTGTTTTTT
D: NA; J: TRBJ2-5; size: few; V: TRBV19; CDR3: CASSTKEGQTQYF; DNA: TGTGCCAGTAGTACCAAGGAGGGACAGACCCAGTACTTC
D: NA; J: TRBJ1-1; size: NA; V: TRBV6-6; CDR3: CASSDTGMMNTEAFF; DNA: TGTGCCAGCAGCGATACAGGGATGATGAACACTGAAGCTTTCTTT
D: NA; J: TRBJ1-6; size: NA; V: TRBV11-3; CDR3: CASSLGLLGNSPLHF; DNA: TGTGCCAGCAGCTTGGGACTCCTCGGTAATTCACCCCTCCACTTT
D: TRBD1; J: TRBJ2-3; size: few; V: TRBV7-9; CDR3: CASGLTGGSDTQYF; DNA: TGTGCCAGCGGACTGACAGGGGGCTCAGATACGCAGTATTTT
D: NA; J: TRBJ1-1; size: NA; V: TRBV2; CDR3: CASTRARVVAAEAFF; DNA: TGTGCCAGCACCCGAGCGAGGGTAGTAGCGGCTGAAGCTTTCTTT
D: TRBD1; J: TRBJ1-2; size: NA; V: TRBV27; CDR3: CASRDRMNYGYTF; DNA: TGTGCCAGCAGGGACAGGATGAACTATGGCTACACCTTC
D: NA; J: TRBJ1-1; size: NA; V: TRBV19; CDR3: CASTNWGQTEAFF; DNA: TGTGCCAGTACGAATTGGGGGCAGACTGAAGCTTTCTTT
D: TRBD2; J: TRBJ2-4; size: NA; V: TRBV5-6; CDR3: CASSLRSGSDLAKNIQYF; DNA: TGTGCCAGCAGCTTGCGCAGCGGGAGCGACTTAGCCAAAAACATTCAGTACTTC
D: NA; J: TRBJ1-1; size: NA; V: TRBV30; CDR3: CAWRKDRTGRYSEAFF; DNA: TGTGCCTGGAGAAAAGATAGAACAGGCAGGTACTCTGAAGCTTTCTTT
D: TRBD1; J: TRBJ1-5; size: NA; V: TRBV5-5; CDR3: CASSVYSTGGQPQHF; DNA: TGTGCCAGCAGCGTTTACTCGACAGGGGGTCAGCCCCAGCATTTT
D: TRBD1; J: TRBJ1-6; size: once; V: TRBV18; CDR3: CASSQDRGAYNSPLHF; DNA: TGTGCCAGCTCACAGGACAGGGGAGCCTATAATTCACCCCTCCACTTT
D: TRBD1; J: TRBJ1-2; size: NA; V: TRBV6-2/TRBV6-3; CDR3: CASSVPGQGKRGYTF; DNA: TGTGCCAGCAGTGTGCCGGGACAGGGTAAACGCGGCTACACCTTC
D: NA; J: TRBJ1-1; size: NA; V: TRBV6-5; CDR3: CASSYSRVTEAFF; DNA: TGTGCCAGCAGTTACTCCAGGGTGACTGAAGCTTTCTTT
D: NA; J: TRBJ1-5; size: NA; V: TRBV7-2; CDR3: CASSDDGLYQPQHF; DNA: TGTGCCAGCAGTGATGACGGACTCTATCAGCCCCAGCATTTT
D: NA; J: TRBJ2-3; size: NA; V: TRBV11-2; CDR3: CASSLGRISGLSTDTQYF; DNA: TGTGCCAGCAGCTTAGGGAGGATTAGCGGCCTTAGCACAGATACGCAGTATTTT
D: TRBD2; J: TRBJ2-1; size: NA; V: TRBV7-2; CDR3: CASRASGGTYNEQFF; DNA: TGTGCCAGCCGGGCTAGCGGGGGTACCTACAATGAGCAGTTCTTC
D: TRBD1; J: TRBJ1-1; size: NA; V: TRBV11-2; CDR3: CASSPDRGNTEAFF; DNA: TGTGCCAGCAGCCCAGACAGGGGGAACACTGAAGCTTTCTTT
D: NA; J: TRBJ1-3; size: NA; V: TRBV11-2; CDR3: CASSLGAYSGNTIYF; DNA: TGTGCCAGCAGCTTAGGGGCTTATTCTGGAAACACCATATATTTT
D: NA; J: TRBJ1-6; size: few; V: TRBV2; CDR3: CASSDYGLANSPLHF; DNA: TGTGCCAGCAGTGATTACGGTCTAGCGAATTCACCCCTCCACTTT
D: NA; J: TRBJ1-6; size: NA; V: TRBV5-1; CDR3: CASGRLDSYNSPLHF; DNA: TGCGCCAGCGGCCGCCTGGACAGTTATAATTCACCCCTCCACTTT
D: NA; J: TRBJ1-4; size: once; V: TRBV28; CDR3: CASSGVNNEKLFF; DNA: TGTGCCAGCAGCGGGGTAAATAATGAAAAACTGTTTTTT
D: TRBD1; J: TRBJ1-1; size: once; V: TRBV7-9; CDR3: CASSLSDRGLTEAFF; DNA: TGTGCCAGCAGCTTATCGGACAGGGGGCTGACTGAAGCTTTCTTT
D: TRBD1; J: TRBJ1-2; size: NA; V: TRBV28; CDR3: CASRTSQGGYTF; DNA: TGTGCCAGTAGGACATCACAGGGGGGCTACACCTTC
D: TRBD1; J: TRBJ2-1; size: NA; V: TRBV5-1; CDR3: CASSLGAGGYNEQFF; DNA: TGCGCCAGCAGCTTGGGGGCAGGGGGCTACAATGAGCAGTTCTTC